Listed here is a single T cell receptor beta chain. The table lists this clone with a count of one. There is no known antigen for this receptor. Base qualities are not provided; no much larger clone lies one nucleotide away. This sample is part of a study of cytomegalovirus exposure and HLA in healthy donors (TCRdb year 2017). Study-wide context: A later analysis indicated that the 130 or so validation repertoires were generated on the platform also employed for the approximately 670 repertoires of the first cohort. The study combined high-throughput TCR immunosequencing, statistical association of individual TCRs with disease status, and machine learning to predict cytomegalovirus infection status. Along with the roughly 670-subject first cohort, a separate validation cohort of over a hundred different subjects was used. The study was designed to test whether signatures of past pathogen exposure could be identified by cataloging public T cell receptors.

Libraries were constructed by the immunoSEQ multiplex PCR assay. The authors' analysis ran thus. To diagnose cytomegalovirus status from the catalog of TCR beta chain sequences, a statistical classification framework was built. TCRdb re-hosts the immuneACCESS table, in-frame sequences only. Its copies lack some clones; in the studies checked, an unresolved V gene accounts for under half of them, and the cause for the rest is not known. V and J calls and clone size are given by that table; D and trimming were obtained from the DNA. A total of about 130,000 clones appear in this sample, 90% to 95% of them only once. The ten largest clones add up to 1% to 1.5% of the sample. The full study reports these points: A few of the identified cytomegalovirus-associated TCR beta chains were confirmed in vitro to be specific for cytomegalovirus antigens. While some public TCRs were present in many individuals, most TCR sequences turned up only very rarely across donors. A later analysis found that TCRs clustered in the first cohort also tended to co-occur in the roughly 120 validation repertoires, with 94% of cluster scores above 0. The classifier was reported to diagnose cytomegalovirus status with high specificity and sensitivity in both the original cohort and the validation cohort. A total of around 150 TCR beta chains were listed by the study as associated with cytomegalovirus. A later analysis lacked HLA typing for the validation cohort, so it scored co-occurrence in that cohort across all 120 repertoires. According to the authors, the approach could potentially be generalized to other disease states and immunological phenotypes.

The junction carries 16 bases between V and J, which are trimmed by 4 bases and 3 bases respectively. The CDR3 runs 15 residues from the cysteine to the phenylalanine. The only DNA kept is the CDR3, 45 bases in frame from the first base. The germline V gene provides CDR1 SGDLS and CDR2 YYNGEE. Donors formed part of the validation cohort, which comprised 120 subjects and was distinct from the first cohort of 670 or so subjects. The sample comprised PBMCs. The sequence came from a woman under 30 in good health and CMV-seronegative. The rearranged segments are TRBV9 and TRBJ1-2; no D gene can be assigned with confidence. For the CDR3, the sequence is CASSLSLTRHYGYTF. The nucleotide sequence reads TGTGCCAGCAGCCTTTCCCTGACACGTCACTATGGCTACACCTTC.